Below, one T cell receptor beta chain is given with its context. What it recognizes is unknown. Arm-PCR of CDR3 regions and iRepertoire HTBI primers were used to build TCR beta libraries. TCRdb independently ran MiXCR on the multiplex PCR reads; one entry per CDR3 protein. The sample lists around 450,000 distinct CDR3 sequences; approximately 21% were seen once. This sample is drawn from a study of regulatory T cells in long-lasting Graves disease. Study results and caveats: Those with persistent disease had in common more public clonotypes (about 2,700) than new patients (around 910).

With 2 bases clipped from V and 2 bases from J, the junction kept 3 bases outside the gene matches. CDR1 is LGHDT, CDR2 YNNKEL, per germline (reference sequence). The CDR3 covers 15 residues. Time point: persistent/refractory GD, antithyroid drugs over 5 years with positive TRAb. PBMC RNA was the source of the TCR library. Source: peripheral blood mononuclear cells (PBMCs), taken when the disease was refractory, from a patient treated with antithyroid drugs. The TCR originated in a female donor with Graves disease. The V and J genes are TRBV3-1 and TRBJ1-3; TRBD1 agrees at 7 bases. The CDR3 loop reads CASSQLGTAGNTIYF. The CDR3 DNA is TGTGCCAGCAGCCAACTAGGGACAGCTGGAAACACCATATATTTT.